These 30 T cell receptor beta chains came from one sample sequenced in a study of T cells in Graves' hyperthyroidism and ophthalmopathy. TCR beta CDR3 region amplification was performed from RNA transcripts. Initially, a first-round RT-PCR of the TCR CDR3 employed the HTBI primer set. TCRdb passed the multiplex PCR reads through MiXCR, listing each CDR3 protein once. The sample shows under 400,000 distinct CDR3 sequences, 20% to 25% of them seen only once. The sequencing sample was made of blood. These receptors were obtained from a woman in her fifties or sixties with Graves' hyperthyroidism.

The table lists this clonotype with many counts. The rearrangement uses TRBV20-1 and TRBJ2-7; 14 bases agree with TRBD2. The CDR3 is 14 residues long. V trimming: 4 bases; J trimming: 6 bases; junction bases outside the gene matches: 5. Germline V gene sequence: CDR1 DFQATT, CDR2 SNEGSKA (reference sequence). The CDR3 reads CSAKTSGRGLEQYF. The CDR3 region has the DNA TGCAGTGCTAAGACTAGCGGGAGGGGCCTCGAGCAGTACTTC.

This clonotype was seen ten or more times. The rearrangement joins TRBV2 to TRBJ2-5, with 10 bases that match TRBD2. The length of the CDR3 is 13 residues. V dropped 8 bases and J dropped 4; count of bases not matched to a gene: 4. CDR1 is SNHLY and CDR2 is FYNNEI in the germline V gene. The CDR3 bases are TGTGCCAGCCAAGCGGGGGGGCGAGAGACCCAGTACTTC. Translation: CASQAGGRETQYF.

To note about this clonotype: A clone one base away is much larger, so this may be a read error. The V gene is TRBV6-4, the J gene TRBJ1-1, with 7 bases aligning to TRBD1. V lost 3 bases to trimming and J lost 5 bases; unmatched junction nucleotides: 6. The CDR3 totals 14 residues. Germline CDR1 MRHNA, CDR2 SNTAGT. The CDR3 loop reads CASSEGQEKTEAFF. The CDR3 DNA sequence: TGTGCCAGCAGTGAAGGACAGGAGAAAACTGAAGCTTTCTTT.

This chain connects TRBV7-9 to TRBJ2-1; D gene uncertain. V shed 7 bases and J shed 3 bases, with 16 bases lying between them. Germline V gene data show CDR1 as SEHNR and CDR2 as FQNEAQ (reference sequence). This CDR3 is built from 15 residues. The CDR3 nucleotides are TGTGCCAGCACCCTCCGAGTGGATGGCTACAATGAGCAGTTCTTC. It specifies CASTLRVDGYNEQFF. The full variable domain, its missing parts supplied by reference TRBV7-9 and TRBJ2-1, is DTGVSQNPRHKITKRGQNVTFRCDPISEHNRLYWYRQTLGQGPEFLTYFQNEAQLEKSRLLSDRFSAERPKGSFSTLEIQRTEQGDSAMYLCASTLRVDGYNEQFFGPGTRLTVL.

As concerns this clonotype: This clone may be a read error of a much larger clone one base away. No conserved phenylalanine or tryptophan is present at the end of the CDR3, so a read error is the likely explanation. This sequence joins TRBV11-2 and TRBJ2-7; the D gene is possibly TRBD1 (6 bases). The CDR3 sequence is 16 residues long. V was shortened by 0 bases and J by 2 bases, with 14 bases between the two germline ends. The germline V gene encodes CDR1 SGHAT and CDR2 FQNNGV. The CDR3 DNA reads as TGTGCCAGCAGCTTAGATTGGTGGGACAATACCTACGAGCAGTACTCC. It specifies CASSLDWWDNTYEQYS.

The chain is built from TRBV19 and TRBJ1-5; TRBD1 is a possible D gene (6 bases). Germline CDR1 is LNHDA and CDR2 is SQIVND (reference sequence). The CDR3 extends over 13 amino acids. Deletions cut 7 bases from V and 6 bases from J, with 13 bases between. This CDR3 is CASTLQGSQPQHF. CDR3 nucleotide sequence: TGTGCCAGTACTTTACAGGGAAGTCAGCCCCAGCATTTT.

The V and J genes are TRBV28 and TRBJ2-2, with 14 nucleotides matching TRBD2. Germline V gives CDR1 MDHEN, CDR2 SYDVKM. CDR3 length equals 21 residues. The V gene end was trimmed by 3 bases and the J gene end by 1 base; junction bases not matched to a gene: 13. CDR3 amino acids: CASSLLGLAGGSRLNTGELFF. The CDR3 region has the DNA TGTGCCAGCAGTTTGCTAGGACTAGCGGGAGGTTCAAGACTGAACACCGGGGAGCTGTTTTTT.

The table lists this clonotype with many counts. V gene TRBV6-6 combines with J gene TRBJ1-5, with a tentative D call TRBD1 (6 bases). V was trimmed by 2 bases and J by 3 bases, leaving 8 bases between them. The CDR3 sequence is 14 residues long. Germline V gene sequence: CDR1 MNHNY, CDR2 SVGAGI (reference sequence). This chain's CDR3 is CASSYDRINQPQHF. The CDR3 nucleotides read TGTGCCAGCAGTTACGACAGGATCAATCAGCCCCAGCATTTT.

The J gene is TRBJ2-5, the V gene TRBV4-1, with D maybe TRBD2 (6 bases). V was pared by 4 bases and J by 3 bases, with 18 bases between. The CDR3 loop spans 16 amino acids. The V gene's germline CDR1 is MGHRA and CDR2 YSYEKL. This chain's CDR3 is CASSLGIGGKEETQYF. CDR3 in DNA: TGCGCCAGCAGCCTTGGCATTGGGGGGAAGGAAGAGACCCAGTACTTC.

This clonotype was detected a few times. The CDR3 reads CASSIVAQETQYF. CDR3 sequence (DNA): TGTGCCAGTAGTATTGTGGCCCAAGAGACCCAGTACTTC. The V gene is TRBV19, the J gene TRBJ2-5; no firm D call. Trimming stripped 3 bases from V and 1 base from J, with 6 bases between. The germline V gene encodes CDR1 LNHDA and CDR2 SQIVND (reference sequence). The CDR3 extends over 13 amino acids. Using reference TRBV19 and TRBJ2-5 for the parts outside the CDR3, the full variable domain is DGGITQSPKYLFRKEGQNVTLSCEQNLNHDAMYWYRQDPGQGLRLIYYSQIVNDFQKGDIAEGYSVSREKKESFPLTVTSAQKNPTAFYLCASSIVAQETQYFGPGTRLLVL.

This clonotype was counted ten times or more. The chain couples TRBV11-2 to TRBJ2-3; 7 bases fit TRBD1. V shed 3 bases, J shed 6 bases, and the junction held 9 bases outside the gene matches. Germline CDR1 SGHAT, CDR2 FQNNGV. The CDR3 contains 15 residues. The chain's CDR3 is CASSFRGQGSDTQYF. CDR3 nucleotides: TGTGCCAGCAGCTTTAGGGGGCAGGGTTCCGATACGCAGTATTTT.

The chain couples TRBV5-4 to TRBJ2-5, with 13 bases that match TRBD2. Losses at the gene ends were 6 bases for V and 5 bases for J; bases not matched to a gene: 16. CDR3 size: 18 residues. From germline, CDR1 is SGHNT and CDR2 YYREEE (reference sequence). The CDR3 nucleotides are TGTGCCAGCACCGCCGGGACTAGCGGGGCATCCTCCGGGGAGACCCAGTACTTC. It specifies CASTAGTSGASSGETQYF.

The chain uses TRBV20-1 and TRBJ1-1; D is ambiguous. The CDR3 has 11 amino acids. Germline values: CDR1 DFQATT, CDR2 SNEGSKA (reference sequence). The CDR3 here is CRKGGDTEAFF. Written as DNA, the CDR3 is TGCAGGAAAGGTGGGGACACTGAAGCTTTCTTT.

This clonotype was found many times. The J gene is TRBJ2-7, the V gene TRBV20-1; 10 bases map to TRBD1. This CDR3 is built from 14 residues. Germline CDR1 and CDR2: DFQATT and SNEGSKA (reference sequence). V shed 3 bases, J shed 6 bases, and the junction held 8 bases outside the gene matches. The DNA of the CDR3 is TGCAGTGCTAGGGTCCGGGACAGGGGAACCGAGCAGTACTTC. Its protein product is CSARVRDRGTEQYF.

This clonotype occurred a few times. V is TRBV3-1 and J is TRBJ1-2, with 10 bases fitting TRBD1. Germline-derived CDR1 and CDR2 are LGHDT and YNNKEL (reference sequence). V lost 4 bases to trimming and J lost 4 bases; unmatched junction nucleotides: 6. The CDR3 has 15 amino acids. The CDR3 spells CASSPGTGVPYGYTF. The CDR3 coding sequence is TGTGCCAGCAGCCCCGGGACAGGGGTTCCCTATGGCTACACCTTC.

The chain has TRBV25-1 and TRBJ1-1, with no clear D. Per the germline V gene, CDR1 is MGHDK and CDR2 is SYGVNS. V was cut by 0 bases and J by 1 base, with 9 bases left in between. The CDR3 is made up of 15 amino acids. CDR3: CASSEYPERNTEAFF. DNA for the CDR3: TGTGCCAGCAGTGAATACCCCGAGCGGAACACTGAAGCTTTCTTT.

The chain combines TRBV20-1 with TRBJ2-2; 7 bases align to TRBD2. Germline-derived CDR1 and CDR2 are DFQATT and SNEGSKA (reference sequence). The CDR3 runs 14 residues. V shed 2 bases, J shed 4 bases, and the junction held 4 bases outside the gene matches. Here the CDR3 DNA reads TGCAGTGCTAGACTTACGGGGGGCACCGGGGAGCTGTTTTTT. Protein product: CSARLTGGTGELFF.

V gene TRBV2 combines with J gene TRBJ2-7; D unresolved. Germline V gene data show CDR1 as SNHLY and CDR2 as FYNNEI. Between the trimmed V and J ends, which lost 4 bases and 1 base, there was a span of 8 bases. The CDR3 is 13 residues long. The CDR3 sequence is CASSGVLSYEQYF. CDR3 nucleotides: TGTGCCAGCAGTGGTGTGCTTTCCTACGAGCAGTACTTC.

This clonotype was counted ten times or more. The J gene is TRBJ1-1, the V gene TRBV5-1; no firm D call. This CDR3 region has 12 residues. In germline, CDR1 is SGHRS, CDR2 YFSETQ. V was shortened by 5 bases and J by 5 bases, with 10 bases between the two germline ends. In DNA, the CDR3 is TGCGCCAGCAGTTCGGTCGGGACTGAAGCTTTCTTT. It specifies CASSSVGTEAFF.

This clonotype appeared many times. The chain carries TRBV3-1 and TRBJ1-3, with D perhaps matching TRBD1 (5 bases). The germline V gene has CDR1 LGHDT and CDR2 YNNKEL (reference sequence). The germline V and J ends were trimmed by 0 bases and 0 bases, with 6 bases remaining between them. CDR3 length: 15 residues. Here the CDR3 DNA reads TGTGCCAGCAGCCAAGATGGGACCTCTGGAAACACCATATATTTT. Protein sequence: CASSQDGTSGNTIYF.

This clonotype was recorded at least ten times. The J gene is TRBJ2-3, the V gene TRBV28; D is perhaps TRBD2 (7 bases). The CDR3 is 19 residues long. The germline CDR1 and CDR2 sequences are MDHEN and SYDVKM. V lost 3 bases and J lost 2, with 24 bases in between. The CDR3 bases are TGTGCCAGCAGTTTTCCGGTGGACGGGGGGCGAACAAACACAGATACGCAGTATTTT. Amino acids: CASSFPVDGGRTNTDTQYF.

This clonotype was counted many times. The rearrangement links TRBV2 to TRBJ2-7; 9 positions match TRBD1. Germline V gene sequence: CDR1 SNHLY, CDR2 FYNNEI. Trimming took 4 bases from V and 4 from J; bases not matched to a gene: 17. The CDR3 is 18 residues long. In DNA, the CDR3 is TGTGCCAGCAGTGGGGATCTTACCGGGACAGGGCTAATGTACGAGCAGTACTTC. Its protein is CASSGDLTGTGLMYEQYF.

V gene TRBV4-1 combines with J gene TRBJ2-1, with no clear D. V lost 3 bases to trimming and J lost 4 bases, with 16 bases between them. This CDR3 has 16 residues. Germline V gene sequence: CDR1 MGHRA, CDR2 YSYEKL. The CDR3 DNA reads as TGCGCCAGCAGCCAGACCTTGGGCGGCCCTTACAATGAGCAGTTCTTC. Amino acid sequence: CASSQTLGGPYNEQFF.

This clonotype was picked up a small number of times. A much bigger clone sits one base away, suggesting this may be a read error. The chain is built from TRBV5-8 and TRBJ2-1; no firm D call. The germline V gene has CDR1 SGHTS and CDR2 YDEGEE. The CDR3 length is 11 residues. V was pared by 4 bases and J by 9 bases, with 8 bases between. CDR3 protein: CASSPGPEQFF. DNA of the CDR3: TGTGCCAGCAGCCCGGGCCCTGAGCAGTTCTTC. The variable domain in full, with the rest retrieved from reference TRBV5-8 and TRBJ2-1, is EAGVTQSPTHLIKTRGQQATLRCSPISGHTSVYWYQQALGLGLQFLLWYDEGEERNRGNFPPRFSGRQFPNYSSELNVNALELEDSALYLCASSPGPEQFFGPGTRLTVL.

V gene TRBV20-1 combines with J gene TRBJ1-2; 8 nucleotides agree with TRBD1. V was pared by 7 bases and J by 4 bases, with 11 bases of the junction left unmatched. There are 14 residues in the CDR3. The germline V gene has CDR1 DFQATT and CDR2 SNEGSKA (reference sequence). This CDR3 reads CSVPRDRKGYGYTF. CDR3 sequence (DNA): TGCAGTGTCCCCCGGGACAGGAAAGGCTATGGCTACACCTTC.

Comment on this clonotype: Just one base apart from a much larger clone, this may be a read error. The CDR3 does not close with the conserved phenylalanine or tryptophan, likely indicating a read error. The V gene is TRBV12-3 or TRBV12-4, the J gene TRBJ2-5, with D possibly being TRBD2 (7 bases). This CDR3 has 15 amino acids. V was cut by 3 bases and J by 1 base, with 12 bases left in between. CDR3 nucleotide sequence: TGTGCCAGCAGTTTTGGGGGGGGGGCCCAAGAGACCCAGTACCTC. Protein: CASSFGGGAQETQYL.

In its sample, this clonotype was seen many times. The chain couples TRBV7-3 to TRBJ2-3; 11 bases align to TRBD2. The CDR3 is made up of 17 amino acids. V lost 2 bases and J lost 11; bases outside the gene matches: 15. Germline CDR1 and CDR2: SGHTA and FQGTGA. CDR3 nucleotide sequence: TGTGCCAGCAGCTTAGCCCATAGCGGGAGGGTAGCACAAGGGCAGTATTTT. Translation: CASSLAHSGRVAQGQYF.

The table lists this clonotype with many counts. The rearrangement joins TRBV5-1 to TRBJ2-3; 10 nucleotides line up with TRBD2. Per germline, CDR1 SGHRS and CDR2 YFSETQ. The CDR3 runs to 15 residues. The junction had 7 bases not matched to a gene; V was cut back by 9 bases and J by 0 bases. CDR3 coding DNA: TGCGCCACAAAAGGACTAGCGGTTAGCACAGATACGCAGTATTTT. Protein product: CATKGLAVSTDTQYF. The whole variable domain, remainder taken from reference TRBV5-1 and TRBJ2-3, is KAGVTQTPRYLIKTRGQQVTLSCSPISGHRSVSWYQQTPGQGLQFLFEYFSETQRNKGNFPGRFSGRQFSNSRSEMNVSTLELGDSALYLCATKGLAVSTDTQYFGPGTRLTVL.

This clonotype came up a few times. This chain joins TRBV10-1 and TRBJ2-3; D is uncertain. The germline gives CDR1 WNHNN, CDR2 SYGVQD (reference sequence). This CDR3 spans 16 amino acids. Trimming removed 0 bases from V and 5 bases from J, with 15 bases in between. CDR3 region: CASSESVGTVGDTQYF. CDR3 nucleotide sequence: TGCGCCAGCAGTGAGTCGGTGGGAACTGTGGGAGATACGCAGTATTTT.

This clonotype was detected ten times or more. The V call is TRBV28, the J call TRBJ1-6; D is perhaps TRBD1 (6 bases). From germline, CDR1 is MDHEN and CDR2 SYDVKM. Between the trimmed V and J ends, which lost 5 bases and 3 bases, there was a span of 14 bases. There are 16 residues in the CDR3. CDR3 sequence reads: CASSPSQGFYNSPLHF. As DNA, the CDR3 is TGTGCCAGCAGTCCGTCACAGGGATTCTATAATTCACCCCTCCACTTT.